This entry describes one T cell receptor (beta chain). Its antigen remains unidentified. The primer mix had 60 Vbeta and 13 Jbeta primers. Using immunoSEQ multiplex PCR, the repertoire was profiled, and TCRdb retains in-frame clones only, with some absent. Here the sample spans approximately 130,000 clones, approximately 78% being singletons. The entry originates in a study of cytomegalovirus exposure and HLA in healthy donors. Study conclusions and caveats: In vitro work confirmed that a few CMV-associated chains recognize CMV antigens. A later analysis found most CMV-associated TCR beta chains apparently HLA-restricted. The study flagged some 180 TCR beta chains as cytomegalovirus-associated. A later analysis associated 15,000 or so TCR beta sequences with HLA alleles at a 0.05 false discovery rate.

Looked up from germline, CDR1 is MNHNS and CDR2 is SASEGT. Deletions cut 8 bases from V and 4 bases from J, with 8 bases between. The CDR3 has 12 residues. J is TRBJ2-2 and V is TRBV6-1; possible D gene TRBD1, 5 bases. This receptor was obtained from a woman between 50 and 59 years old in good health and CMV-seropositive. Sequencing input: PBMCs. DNA for the CDR3: TGTGCCAGCGGACACCCCACCGGGGAGCTGTTTTTT. Protein product: CASGHPTGELFF.